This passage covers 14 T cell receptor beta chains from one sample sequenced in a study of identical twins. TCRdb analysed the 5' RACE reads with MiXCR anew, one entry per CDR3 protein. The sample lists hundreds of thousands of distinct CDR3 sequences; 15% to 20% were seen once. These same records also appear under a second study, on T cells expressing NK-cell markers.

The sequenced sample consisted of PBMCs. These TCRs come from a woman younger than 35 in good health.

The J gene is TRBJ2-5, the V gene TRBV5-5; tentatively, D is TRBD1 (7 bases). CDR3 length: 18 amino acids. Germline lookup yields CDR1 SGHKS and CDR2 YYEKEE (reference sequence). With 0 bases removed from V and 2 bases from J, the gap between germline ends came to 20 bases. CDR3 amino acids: CASSLATGWGGGQETQYF. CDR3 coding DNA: TGTGCCAGCAGCTTGGCGACAGGGTGGGGAGGTGGGCAAGAGACCCAGTACTTC.

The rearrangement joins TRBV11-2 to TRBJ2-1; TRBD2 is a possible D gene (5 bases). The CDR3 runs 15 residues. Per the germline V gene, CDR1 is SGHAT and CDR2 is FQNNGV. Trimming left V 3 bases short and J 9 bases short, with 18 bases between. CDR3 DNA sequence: TGTGCCAGCAGCTTTAGTGCGGGCCTCTATGGTGAGCAGTTCTTC. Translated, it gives CASSFSAGLYGEQFF.

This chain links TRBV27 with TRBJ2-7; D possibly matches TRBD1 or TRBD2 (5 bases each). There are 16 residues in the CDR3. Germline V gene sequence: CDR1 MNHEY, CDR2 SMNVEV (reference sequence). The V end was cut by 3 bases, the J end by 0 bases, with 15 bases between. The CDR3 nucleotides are TGTGCCAGCAGTTTTCGGTCCGGTGGGACCTCCTACGAGCAGTACTTC. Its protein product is CASSFRSGGTSYEQYF.

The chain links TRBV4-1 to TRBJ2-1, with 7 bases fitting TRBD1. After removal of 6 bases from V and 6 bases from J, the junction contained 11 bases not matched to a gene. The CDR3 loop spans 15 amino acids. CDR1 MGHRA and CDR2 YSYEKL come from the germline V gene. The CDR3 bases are TGCGCCAGCAGTTTCGGACAGGCGGGTACCAATGAGCAGTTCTTC. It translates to CASSFGQAGTNEQFF.

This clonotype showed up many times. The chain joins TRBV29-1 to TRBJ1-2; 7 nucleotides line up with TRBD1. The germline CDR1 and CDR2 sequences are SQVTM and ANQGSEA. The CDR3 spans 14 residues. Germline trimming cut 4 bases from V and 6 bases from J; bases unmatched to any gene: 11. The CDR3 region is CSVVQTGWSNGYTF. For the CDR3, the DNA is TGCAGCGTTGTACAGACAGGGTGGTCAAATGGCTACACCTTC.

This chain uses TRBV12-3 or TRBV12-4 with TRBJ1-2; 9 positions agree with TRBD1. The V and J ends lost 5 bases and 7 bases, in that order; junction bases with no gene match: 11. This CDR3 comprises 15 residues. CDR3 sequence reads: CASSPNRGQSFGYTF. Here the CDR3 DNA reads TGTGCCAGCAGTCCCAACAGGGGGCAGTCTTTTGGCTACACCTTC.

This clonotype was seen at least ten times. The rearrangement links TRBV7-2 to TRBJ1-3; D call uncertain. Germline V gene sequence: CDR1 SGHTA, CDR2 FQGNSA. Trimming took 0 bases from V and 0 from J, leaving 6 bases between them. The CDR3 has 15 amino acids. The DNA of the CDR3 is TGTGCCAGCAGCTTAGCCGGACTCTCTGGAAACACCATATATTTT. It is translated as CASSLAGLSGNTIYF. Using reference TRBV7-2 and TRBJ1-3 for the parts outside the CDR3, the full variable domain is GAGVSQSPSNKVTEKGKDVELRCDPISGHTALYWYRQSLGQGLEFLIYFQGNSAPDKSGLPSDRFSAERTGGSVSTLTIQRTQQEDSAVYLCASSLAGLSGNTIYFGEGSWLTVV.

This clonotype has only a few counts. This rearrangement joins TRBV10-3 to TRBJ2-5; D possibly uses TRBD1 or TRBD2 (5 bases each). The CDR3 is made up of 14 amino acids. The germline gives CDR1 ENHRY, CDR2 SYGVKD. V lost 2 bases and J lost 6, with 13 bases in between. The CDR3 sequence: CAISEIEGRKTQYF. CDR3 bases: TGTGCCATCAGTGAGATCGAGGGGCGTAAGACCCAGTACTTC.

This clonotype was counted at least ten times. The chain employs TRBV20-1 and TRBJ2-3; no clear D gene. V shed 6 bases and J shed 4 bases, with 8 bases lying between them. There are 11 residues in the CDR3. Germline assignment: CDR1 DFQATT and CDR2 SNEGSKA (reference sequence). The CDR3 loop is CSALKADTQYF. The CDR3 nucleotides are TGCAGTGCCCTGAAGGCAGATACGCAGTATTTT.

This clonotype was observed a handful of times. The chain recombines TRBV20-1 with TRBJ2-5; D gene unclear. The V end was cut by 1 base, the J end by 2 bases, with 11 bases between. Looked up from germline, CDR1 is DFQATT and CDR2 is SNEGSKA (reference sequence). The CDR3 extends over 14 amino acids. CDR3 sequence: CSARGASRQETQYF. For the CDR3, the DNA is TGCAGTGCTAGAGGGGCTTCAAGACAAGAGACCCAGTACTTC.

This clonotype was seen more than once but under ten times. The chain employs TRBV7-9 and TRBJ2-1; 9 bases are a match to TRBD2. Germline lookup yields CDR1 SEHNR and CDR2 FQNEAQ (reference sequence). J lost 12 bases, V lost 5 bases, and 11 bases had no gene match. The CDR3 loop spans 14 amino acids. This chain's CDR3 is CASSETSGSLRQFF. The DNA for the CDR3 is TGTGCCAGCAGCGAGACTAGCGGCTCCCTACGGCAGTTCTTC.

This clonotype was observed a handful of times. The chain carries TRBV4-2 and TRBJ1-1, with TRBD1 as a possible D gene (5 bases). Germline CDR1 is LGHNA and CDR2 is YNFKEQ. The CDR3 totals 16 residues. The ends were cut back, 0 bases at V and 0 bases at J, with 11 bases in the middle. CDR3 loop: CASSQDWAGMNTEAFF. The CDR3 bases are TGTGCCAGCAGCCAAGATTGGGCAGGGATGAACACTGAAGCTTTCTTT.

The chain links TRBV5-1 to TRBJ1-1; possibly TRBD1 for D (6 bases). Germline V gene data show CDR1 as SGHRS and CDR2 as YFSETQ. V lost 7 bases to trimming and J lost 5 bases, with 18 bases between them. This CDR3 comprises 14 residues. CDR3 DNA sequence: TGCGCCAGCTCCTCCCAAGGGGGGCTGACTGAAGCTTTCTTT. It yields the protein CASSSQGGLTEAFF.

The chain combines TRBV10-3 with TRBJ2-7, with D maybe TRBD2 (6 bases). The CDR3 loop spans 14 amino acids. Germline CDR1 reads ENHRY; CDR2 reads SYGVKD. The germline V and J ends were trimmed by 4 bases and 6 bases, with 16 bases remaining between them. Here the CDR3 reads CAISGLGAGAEQYF. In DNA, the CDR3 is TGTGCCATCAGTGGTCTGGGAGCGGGCGCCGAGCAGTACTTC.